This TCR beta chain was retrieved from a study of OX40 agonist ivuxolimab in advanced cancers. Only in-frame clones appear in the TCRdb table, and some are missing; sequencing was by immunoSEQ multiplex PCR. The sample contains about 73,000 clones, 70% to 90% of which appear only once. Between the trimmed V and J ends, which lost 3 bases and 1 base, there was a span of 13 bases. This CDR3 is 16 amino acids long. The germline CDR1 and CDR2 sequences are MDHEN and SYDVKM. The chain uses TRBV28 and TRBJ2-1; D might be TRBD2 (6 bases). The TCR was taken from an adult with an advanced solid tumor such as melanoma, head and neck, liver or kidney cancer. Specimen: CD4+ or CD8+ T cells sorted from blood, collected in a trial of the OX40 agonist ivuxolimab. The CDR3 DNA reads TGTGCCAGCAGTTTGAGAGTCGGGGGTTCCTACAATGAGCAGTTCTTC. It yields the protein CASSLRVGGSYNEQFF.